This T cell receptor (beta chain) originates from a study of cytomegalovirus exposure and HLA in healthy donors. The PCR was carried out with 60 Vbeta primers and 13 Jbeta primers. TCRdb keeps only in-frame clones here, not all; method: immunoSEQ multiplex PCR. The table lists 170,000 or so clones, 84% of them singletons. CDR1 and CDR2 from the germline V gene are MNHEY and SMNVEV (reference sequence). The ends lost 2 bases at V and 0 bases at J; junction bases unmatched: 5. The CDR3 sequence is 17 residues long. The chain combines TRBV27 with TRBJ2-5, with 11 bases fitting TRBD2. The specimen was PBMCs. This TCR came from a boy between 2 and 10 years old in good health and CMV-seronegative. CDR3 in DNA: TGTGCCAGCAGTTTAGGGGGGACTAGCGGCTACCAAGAGACCCAGTACTTC. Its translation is CASSLGGTSGYQETQYF.